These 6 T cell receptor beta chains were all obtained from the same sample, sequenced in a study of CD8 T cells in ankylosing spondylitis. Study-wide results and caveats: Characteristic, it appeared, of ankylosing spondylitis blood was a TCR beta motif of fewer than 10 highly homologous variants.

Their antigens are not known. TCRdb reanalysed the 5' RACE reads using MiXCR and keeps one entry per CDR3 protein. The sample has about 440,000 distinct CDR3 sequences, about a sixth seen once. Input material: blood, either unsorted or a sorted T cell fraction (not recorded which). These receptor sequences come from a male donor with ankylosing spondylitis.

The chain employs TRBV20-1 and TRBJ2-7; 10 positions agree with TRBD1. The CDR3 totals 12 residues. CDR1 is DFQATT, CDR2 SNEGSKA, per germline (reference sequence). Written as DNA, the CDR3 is TGCAGCTCCGGGACAGGGGCCTACGAGCAGTACTTC. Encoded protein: CSSGTGAYEQYF.

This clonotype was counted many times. The CDR3: CSARGDLDEQYF. Written as DNA, the CDR3 is TGCAGCGCCCGTGGGGATTTGGACGAGCAGTACTTC. This sequence joins TRBV29-1 and TRBJ2-7; no definite D call. V was clipped by 7 bases and J by 5 bases, with 15 bases between them. The CDR3 length is 12 residues. Germline V lookup: CDR1 SQVTM, CDR2 ANQGSEA.

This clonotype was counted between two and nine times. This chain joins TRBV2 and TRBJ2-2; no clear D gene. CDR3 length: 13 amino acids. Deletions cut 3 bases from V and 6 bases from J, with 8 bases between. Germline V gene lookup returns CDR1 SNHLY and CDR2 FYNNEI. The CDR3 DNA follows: TGTGCCAGCAGTGACCGCCGGGCCGGGGAGCTGTTTTTT. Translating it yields CASSDRRAGELFF.

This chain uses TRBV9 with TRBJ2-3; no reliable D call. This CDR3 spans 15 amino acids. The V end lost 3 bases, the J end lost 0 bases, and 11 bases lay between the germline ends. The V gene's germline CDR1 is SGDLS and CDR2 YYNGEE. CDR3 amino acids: CASSALGRSTDTQYF. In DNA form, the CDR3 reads TGTGCCAGCAGCGCCCTCGGACGGAGCACAGATACGCAGTATTTT.

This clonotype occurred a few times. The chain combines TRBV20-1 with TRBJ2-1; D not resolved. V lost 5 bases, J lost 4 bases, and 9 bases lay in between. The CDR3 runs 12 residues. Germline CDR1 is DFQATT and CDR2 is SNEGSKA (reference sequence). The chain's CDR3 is CSAVGTYNEQFF. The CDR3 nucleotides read TGCAGTGCTGTAGGCACGTACAATGAGCAGTTCTTC.

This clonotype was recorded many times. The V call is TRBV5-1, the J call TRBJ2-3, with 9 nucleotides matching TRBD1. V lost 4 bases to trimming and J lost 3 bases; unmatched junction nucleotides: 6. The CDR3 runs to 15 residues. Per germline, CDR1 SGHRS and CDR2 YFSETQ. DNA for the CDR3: TGCGCCAGCAGCCCGGGGGACAGGGAGACAGATACGCAGTATTTT. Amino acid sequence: CASSPGDRETDTQYF. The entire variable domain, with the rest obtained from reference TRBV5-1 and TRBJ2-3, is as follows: KAGVTQTPRYLIKTRGQQVTLSCSPISGHRSVSWYQQTPGQGLQFLFEYFSETQRNKGNFPGRFSGRQFSNSRSEMNVSTLELGDSALYLCASSPGDRETDTQYFGPGTRLTVL.